These 30 T cell receptor beta chains originate from one sample sequenced in a study of cytomegalovirus exposure and HLA in healthy donors. The PCR used 60 Vbeta and 13 Jbeta primers. Only in-frame clones appear in the TCRdb table, and some are missing; sequencing was by immunoSEQ multiplex PCR. Among under 250,000 clones listed, around four fifths were seen once. The sequenced sample consisted of PBMCs. Receptors originate from a man aged 50-60 years in good health and CMV-seronegative.

The V and J genes are TRBV30 and TRBJ2-7; 7 bases agree with TRBD2. CDR1 GTSNPN and CDR2 SVGIG come from the germline V gene (reference sequence). This CDR3 region has 15 residues. Losses at the gene ends were 0 bases for V and 7 bases for J; bases not matched to a gene: 12. The CDR3 spells CAWSVLSRPGGEQYF. The CDR3 coding sequence is TGTGCCTGGAGTGTATTGTCTCGGCCGGGGGGAGAGCAGTACTTC. Drawing the rest from reference TRBV30 and TRBJ2-7, the complete variable domain is SQTIHQWPATLVQPVGSPLSLECTVEGTSNPNLYWYRQAAGRGLQLLFYSVGIGQISSEVPQNLSASRPQDRQFILSSKKLLLSDSGFYLCAWSVLSRPGGEQYFGPGTRLTVT.

The chain has TRBV6-5 and TRBJ2-1; 9 bases align to TRBD1. The CDR3 totals 15 residues. After removal of 6 bases from V and 11 bases from J, the junction contained 14 bases not matched to a gene. Germline CDR1 is MNHEY and CDR2 is SVGAGI. The CDR3 loop reads CASSQTTGGAWKQFF. The CDR3 nucleotides are TGTGCCAGCAGCCAGACTACAGGGGGCGCGTGGAAGCAGTTCTTC.

The genes are TRBV27 and TRBJ2-2; D is uncertain. Germline V gene lookup returns CDR1 MNHEY and CDR2 SMNVEV (reference sequence). The CDR3 totals 13 residues. V lost 5 bases and J 6 bases, leaving 10 bases between the germline ends. CDR3: CASSPLGPGELFF. The DNA for the CDR3 is TGTGCCAGCAGTCCCCTGGGCCCCGGGGAGCTGTTTTTT.

The chain carries TRBV12-5 and TRBJ2-3; no definite D call. Germline V gene lookup returns CDR1 LGHNT and CDR2 FRNRAP. CDR3 length: 15 residues. V lost 6 bases and J 1 base, leaving 14 bases between the germline ends. CDR3 coding DNA: TGTGCTAGTGGCCGAGATCTTTCCGGCACAGATACGCAGTATTTT. It specifies CASGRDLSGTDTQYF.

The chain joins TRBV10-1 to TRBJ2-3; 10 bases fit TRBD2. Losses at the gene ends were 3 bases for V and 5 bases for J; bases not matched to a gene: 8. Per germline, CDR1 WNHNN and CDR2 SYGVQD (reference sequence). The CDR3 extends over 16 amino acids. The CDR3 nucleotides are TGCGCCAGCAGTGACACTAGCGGGAAGATTGGAGATACGCAGTATTTT. Translation: CASSDTSGKIGDTQYF.

This clone was recorded once. Its ends do not fully match the called genes, so a read error is possible. This chain connects TRBV25-1 to TRBJ2-5; 7 nucleotides agree with TRBD2. The CDR3 consists of 13 residues. Germline V gene data show CDR1 as MGHDK and CDR2 as SYGVNS. CDR3 sequence: CASSQIGRETQHF. Written as DNA, the CDR3 is TGTGCCAGCAGTCAGATAGGGAGGGAGACCCAGCACTTC.

The rearrangement links TRBV15 to TRBJ2-4; D is possibly TRBD2 (5 bases). CDR1 is LNHNV and CDR2 is YYDKDF in the germline V gene (reference sequence). CDR3 length: 13 amino acids. The V and J ends lost 4 bases and 4 bases respectively, with 8 bases between them. In DNA, the CDR3 is TGTGCCACCAGCACCCGGGATAAAAACATTCAGTACTTC. Translated, it gives CATSTRDKNIQYF.

V and J are TRBV30 and TRBJ2-7; 10 bases agree with TRBD2. CDR3 size: 15 residues. V lost 0 bases and J lost 3; bases outside the gene matches: 5. Germline lookup yields CDR1 GTSNPN and CDR2 SVGIG (reference sequence). In DNA form, the CDR3 reads TGTGCCTGGAGTGTACCGCTAGCGGGGGACTACGAGCAGTACTTC. Its translation: CAWSVPLAGDYEQYF.

This chain joins TRBV9 and TRBJ2-7; 7 bases match TRBD2. Germline CDR1 and CDR2: SGDLS and YYNGEE. The CDR3 totals 16 residues. Unmatched junction bases numbered 15, after V lost 4 bases and J lost 5 bases. The CDR3 bases are TGTGCCAGCAGCCCCCCGGCGGGCGGGAGCACAGACGAGCAGTACTTC. It translates to CASSPPAGGSTDEQYF.

J is TRBJ2-7 and V is TRBV5-1; a possible D gene is TRBD1 (6 bases). Trimming removed 9 bases at V and 2 bases at J, with 18 bases between. This CDR3 has 14 residues. From germline, CDR1 is SGHRS and CDR2 YFSETQ. CDR3 sequence: CATSPQQGPYEQYF. The CDR3 nucleotides are TGCGCCACCTCTCCCCAACAGGGTCCCTACGAGCAGTACTTC. The whole variable domain, remainder taken from reference TRBV5-1 and TRBJ2-7, is KAGVTQTPRYLIKTRGQQVTLSCSPISGHRSVSWYQQTPGQGLQFLFEYFSETQRNKGNFPGRFSGRQFSNSRSEMNVSTLELGDSALYLCATSPQQGPYEQYFGPGTRLTVT.

The chain has TRBV6-1 and TRBJ2-7, with 14 positions matching TRBD2. The CDR3 is 15 amino acids. Looked up from germline, CDR1 is MNHNS and CDR2 is SASEGT. The trim removed 6 bases at V and 6 bases at J, leaving 7 bases unmatched. The CDR3 sequence: CASRGTSGSRGEQYF. The CDR3 DNA follows: TGTGCCAGCAGGGGGACTAGCGGGAGCCGGGGCGAGCAGTACTTC.

The chain is built from TRBV21-1 and TRBJ1-5. TRBV21-1 is given as a pseudogene. The CDR3 totals 15 residues. DNA of the CDR3: TGTGCCAGCAGAATAGAGAGGGTCAGCAATCAGCCCCAGCATTTT. Its protein is CASRIERVSNQPQHF.

V and J are TRBV6-5 and TRBJ2-2; 8 bases are shared with TRBD2. J was trimmed by 3 bases and V by 2 bases; bases with no gene match: 2. The CDR3 sequence is 15 residues long. Germline CDR1 and CDR2: MNHEY and SVGAGI. The CDR3, as DNA: TGTGCCAGCAGTTACCTAGCGGGCTACACCGGGGAGCTGTTTTTT. Its translation: CASSYLAGYTGELFF.

V usage is TRBV19 and J usage is TRBJ2-1; no clear D. The CDR3 has 12 amino acids. Germline lookup yields CDR1 LNHDA and CDR2 SQIVND (reference sequence). V gave up 3 bases and J gave up 7 bases, with 7 bases separating them. DNA for the CDR3: TGTGCCAGTAGTATCTCCGTAAATGAGCAGTTCTTC. This gives the protein CASSISVNEQFF. Full variable domain (missing parts from reference TRBV19 and TRBJ2-1): DGGITQSPKYLFRKEGQNVTLSCEQNLNHDAMYWYRQDPGQGLRLIYYSQIVNDFQKGDIAEGYSVSREKKESFPLTVTSAQKNPTAFYLCASSISVNEQFFGPGTRLTVL.

This clone was observed once. The chain uses TRBV29-1 and TRBJ2-4; 10 nucleotides match TRBD2. With 7 bases clipped from V and 5 bases from J, the junction kept 8 bases outside the gene matches. This CDR3 is built from 14 residues. Germline CDR1 SQVTM, CDR2 ANQGSEA. This chain's CDR3 is CSGSTSGLENIQYF. CDR3 in DNA: TGCAGCGGCTCGACTAGCGGGCTAGAAAACATTCAGTACTTC.

This clone turned up a few times. The V and J genes are TRBV7-9 and TRBJ2-1; 9 bases map to TRBD1. V lost 2 bases to trimming and J lost 12 bases; unmatched junction nucleotides: 5. The CDR3 sequence is 13 residues long. Germline values: CDR1 SEHNR, CDR2 FQNEAQ (reference sequence). The CDR3, as DNA: TGTGCCAGCAGCTTAACCACAGGGGGCGTGCAGTTCTTC. Translation: CASSLTTGGVQFF.

The chain is built from TRBV4-2 and TRBJ2-7; 8 bases fit TRBD2. The CDR3 contains 16 residues. Germline CDR1 and CDR2: LGHNA and YNFKEQ. With 1 base clipped from V and 2 bases from J, the junction kept 7 bases outside the gene matches. The CDR3 region has the DNA TGTGCCAGCAGCCAAGTGAGCGGGAGTCCCACCTACGAGCAGTACTTC. Its translation: CASSQVSGSPTYEQYF.

This chain links TRBV7-2 with TRBJ1-5; TRBD1 matches 8 bases. The length of the CDR3 is 14 residues. V dropped 3 bases and J dropped 5; count of bases not matched to a gene: 3. Germline CDR1 reads SGHTA; CDR2 reads FQGNSA. The CDR3 reads CASSFDRGDQPQHF. The CDR3 region has the DNA TGTGCCAGCAGCTTCGACAGGGGCGATCAGCCCCAGCATTTT.

The CDR3, as DNA: TGTGCCAGCCACGGTAGCGGGAGTAGTTACAATGAGCAGTTCTTC. This translates into CASHGSGSSYNEQFF. The chain couples TRBV2 to TRBJ2-1; 9 positions agree with TRBD2. Trimming cost V 8 bases and J 4 bases; bases outside gene matches: 9. CDR3 length equals 15 residues. CDR1 is SNHLY, CDR2 FYNNEI, per germline. The full variable domain, in which reference TRBV2 and TRBJ2-1 provide the parts outside the CDR3, is EPEVTQTPSHQVTQMGQEVILRCVPISNHLYFYWYRQILGQKVEFLVSFYNNEISEKSEIFDDQFSVERPDGSNFTLKIRSTKLEDSAMYFCASHGSGSSYNEQFFGPGTRLTVL.

The CDR3 bases are TGTGCCAGCGGGGGGACAGTCGCTCAAGAGACCCAGTACTTC. Protein: CASGGTVAQETQYF. The chain links TRBV2 to TRBJ2-5; the D gene is possibly TRBD1 (7 bases). CDR3 length: 14 amino acids. Germline values: CDR1 SNHLY, CDR2 FYNNEI. Trimming removed 8 bases at V and 2 bases at J, with 15 bases between.

The chain combines TRBV10-2 with TRBJ2-7, with D possibly matching TRBD1 (7 bases). The CDR3 has 13 residues. V was pared by 6 bases and J by 5 bases, with 14 bases between. Germline V gene sequence: CDR1 WSHSY, CDR2 SAAADI. The CDR3 DNA reads as TGCGCCAGCAGACGGCAGGGGGGCGACGAGCAGTACTTC. Protein: CASRRQGGDEQYF.

The chain combines TRBV14 with TRBJ2-2, with D unresolved. V lost 5 bases to trimming and J lost 3 bases, with 16 bases between them. Germline V gene sequence: CDR1 SGHDN, CDR2 FVKESK. This CDR3 is built from 16 residues. CDR3 sequence: CASSTTVNHYTGELFF. CDR3 coding DNA: TGTGCCAGCAGCACGACTGTTAACCACTACACCGGGGAGCTGTTTTTT.

This chain links TRBV5-6 with TRBJ1-4, with D possibly being TRBD1 (5 bases). The CDR3 length is 14 residues. Germline CDR1 SGHDT, CDR2 YYEEEE. With 1 base removed from V and 4 bases from J, the gap between germline ends came to 8 bases. Written as DNA, the CDR3 is TGTGCCAGCAGCTTGACCGGGGGTAATGAAAAACTGTTTTTT. Translated, it gives CASSLTGGNEKLFF.

The chain couples TRBV27 to TRBJ1-5; TRBD1 is a possible D gene (6 bases). Germline V gives CDR1 MNHEY, CDR2 SMNVEV (reference sequence). Deletions cut 3 bases from V and 6 bases from J, with 12 bases between. This CDR3 is 14 amino acids long. Written as DNA, the CDR3 is TGTGCCAGCAGTTTCCTGGGGGCAAGTCAGCCCCAGCATTTT. Its translation: CASSFLGASQPQHF.

This chain uses TRBV6-5 with TRBJ1-4, with D hard to call. Germline V CDR1 and CDR2: MNHEY, SVGAGI. The V end lost 5 bases, the J end lost 0 bases, and 10 bases lay between the germline ends. CDR3 length: 15 residues. The CDR3 sequence: CASSTRRATNEKLFF. The DNA of the CDR3 is TGTGCCAGCAGTACCCGGCGGGCAACTAATGAAAAACTGTTTTTT.

V usage is TRBV4-2 and J usage is TRBJ2-2, with TRBD2 identical over 11 bases. With 5 bases clipped from V and 4 bases from J, the junction kept 6 bases outside the gene matches. The CDR3 is made up of 16 amino acids. Germline V gene lookup returns CDR1 LGHNA and CDR2 YNFKEQ. The CDR3 nucleotides are TGTGCCAGCAGCTACACTAGCGGGAGTATCACCGGGGAGCTGTTTTTT. Its translation is CASSYTSGSITGELFF.

This clone was picked up one time. V is TRBV7-3 and J is TRBJ2-5; 7 bases agree with TRBD1. Germline V gene lookup returns CDR1 SGHTA and CDR2 FQGTGA. This CDR3 contains 13 residues. After removal of 7 bases from V and 5 bases from J, the junction contained 7 bases not matched to a gene. The CDR3 nucleotides are TGTGCCAGCATCGACAGGGCATGGGAGACCCAGTACTTC. It is translated as CASIDRAWETQYF.

This clone was detected only once. The chain uses TRBV28 and TRBJ1-5; 7 bases are a match to TRBD1. Trimming removed 8 bases from V and 5 bases from J; junction bases left unmatched: 9. This CDR3 contains 14 residues. Germline-derived CDR1 and CDR2 are MDHEN and SYDVKM. CDR3 in DNA: TGTGCCAGCCAGCCGACAGGGCATCATCAGCCCCAGCATTTT. It yields the protein CASQPTGHHQPQHF.

Note on this clone: Other DNA sequences in the same sample also yield this CDR3. V and J are TRBV2 and TRBJ1-1, with D possibly matching TRBD1 (5 bases). The V end was cut by 6 bases, the J end by 0 bases, with 8 bases between. CDR1 and CDR2 (germline): SNHLY, FYNNEI. The CDR3 covers 13 residues. CDR3 in DNA: TGTGCCAGCAGCCGGGGGATGAACACTGAAGCTTTCTTT. As protein: CASSRGMNTEAFF.

As to this clone: Other DNA variants within this sample encode the same CDR3. The chain is built from TRBV30 and TRBJ1-1; the D is unclear. Germline V gene data show CDR1 as GTSNPN and CDR2 as SVGIG (reference sequence). This CDR3 is 13 amino acids long. V dropped 4 bases and J dropped 1 base, with 10 bases sitting between them. CDR3 in amino acids: CAWIYGKNTEAFF. The CDR3 DNA reads TGTGCCTGGATTTACGGGAAGAACACTGAAGCTTTCTTT.